These T cell receptor beta chains were read from a single sample in a study of blood T cells in healthy people across ages. In TCRdb, the 5' RACE reads were re-called with MiXCR into one record per CDR3 protein. Of approximately 1.5 million distinct CDR3 sequences listed, about 32% are singletons. Material: blood. These receptors were obtained from a woman in her 30s in good health. CDR3s include the opening cysteine and the closing phenylalanine or tryptophan. D genes are given only for firm matches. Clone size, where shown, is once, few, many, or a class for clones that have expanded.

CDR3 | DNA | J | D | V | size
CASSFDHRAGEKLFF | TGTGCCAGCAGCTTCGACCACAGGGCAGGAGAAAAACTGTTTTTT | TRBJ1-4 | - | TRBV5-5 | few
CASSLSAGGPSDTQYF | TGTGCCAGCAGCTTATCCGCGGGAGGGCCGTCAGATACGCAGTATTTT | TRBJ2-3 | TRBD2 | TRBV7-9 | -
CAWTDLGDTQYF | TGTGCCTGGACGGACCTTGGGGATACGCAGTATTTT | TRBJ2-3 | - | TRBV30 | -
CASSPISGGAYEQYF | TGCGCCAGCAGCCCTATTAGCGGGGGGGCCTACGAGCAGTACTTC | TRBJ2-7 | TRBD2 | TRBV4-1 | few
CASTRDRDNTEAFF | TGTGCCTCGACCCGGGACAGGGACAACACTGAAGCTTTCTTT | TRBJ1-1 | TRBD1 | TRBV27 | few
CSAIRGTVEAFF | TGCAGTGCTATTCGGGGGACTGTTGAAGCTTTCTTT | TRBJ1-1 | - | TRBV20-1 | few
CASSQDEGGTEAFF | TGCGCCAGCAGCCAAGATGAGGGGGGTACTGAAGCTTTCTTT | TRBJ1-1 | - | TRBV4-1 | -
CSATPARAQHF | TGCAGTGCTACCCCGGCCCGGGCCCAGCATTTT | TRBJ1-5 | - | TRBV20-1 | few
CASILTSGRTDTQYF | TGTGCCAGCATTCTGACTAGCGGGCGCACAGATACGCAGTATTTT | TRBJ2-3 | TRBD2 | TRBV27 | -
CASKLAGPDGGYEQYF | TGTGCCAGCAAACTAGCGGGACCCGACGGGGGCTACGAGCAGTACTTC | TRBJ2-7 | TRBD2 | TRBV6-1 | few
CASSSSTVFYGYTF | TGTGCCAGCAGCTCCTCGACAGTTTTCTATGGCTACACCTTC | TRBJ1-2 | - | TRBV7-2 | -
CASSPSGGSGSYEQYF | TGTGCCAGCAGCCCTAGCGGGGGGTCGGGCTCCTACGAGCAGTACTTC | TRBJ2-7 | TRBD2 | TRBV12-3/TRBV12-4 | -
CATARERDTGELFF | TGTGCCACCGCCCGGGAGCGAGACACCGGGGAGCTGTTTTTT | TRBJ2-2 | - | TRBV10-3 | -
CASSFGGGGTGELFF | TGTGCCAGCAGTTTCGGAGGGGGAGGCACCGGGGAGCTGTTTTTT | TRBJ2-2 | - | TRBV12-3/TRBV12-4 | -
CAISESKLARGRGNEQFF | TGTGCCATCAGTGAGTCGAAATTGGCAAGGGGAAGAGGCAATGAGCAGTTCTTC | TRBJ2-1 | - | TRBV10-3 | few
CASSYRRGLQETQYF | TGTGCCAGCAGCTATCGCCGGGGACTTCAAGAGACCCAGTACTTC | TRBJ2-5 | - | TRBV28 | many
CASSERAHTGELFF | TGTGCCAGCAGCGAGAGGGCCCACACCGGGGAGCTGTTTTTT | TRBJ2-2 | - | TRBV28 | -
CSAREDASYGQYF | TGCAGTGCTAGAGAAGACGCCTCCTACGGGCAGTACTTC | TRBJ2-7 | - | TRBV20-1 | -
CAWSWPGQGNTEAFF | TGTGCCTGGAGTTGGCCGGGACAGGGGAACACTGAAGCTTTCTTT | TRBJ1-1 | TRBD1 | TRBV30 | -
CASSSLVGGEQFF | TGTGCCAGCAGCTCACTAGTGGGGGGGGAGCAGTTCTTC | TRBJ2-1 | TRBD2 | TRBV7-8 | -
CASRLSRDYHNEQFF | TGTGCCAGCAGATTAAGCCGGGACTATCACAATGAGCAGTTCTTC | TRBJ2-1 | TRBD2 | TRBV7-2 | many
CSAVDSSTDTQYF | TGCAGTGCTGTGGACAGTTCGACAGATACGCAGTATTTT | TRBJ2-3 | - | TRBV20-1 | -
CASSLARTGYHEQYF | TGTGCCAGCAGTTTAGCTAGGACAGGGTACCACGAGCAGTACTTC | TRBJ2-7 | TRBD1 | TRBV12-3/TRBV12-4 | few
CASSFGQVSQPQHF | TGTGCCAGCAGTTTCGGACAGGTTTCCCAGCCCCAGCATTTT | TRBJ1-5 | TRBD1 | TRBV28 | few